The 15 T cell receptor beta chains below were found in one sample sequenced in a study of T-cell memory formation after mild COVID-19. TCRdb used MiXCR to reprocess the 5' RACE reads, holding one entry per CDR3 protein. In the table there are roughly 130,000 distinct CDR3 sequences, approximately 15% of which are singletons. The sequencing sample was made of PBMCs or a T cell subset sorted from them (not recorded which). These receptors came from a man aged 18 to 29 who had mild COVID-19 (a few samples of this study predate the infection). Cell type and time point are not known.

The J gene is TRBJ1-1, the V gene TRBV7-9; 7 nucleotides match TRBD1. This CDR3 contains 14 residues. Losses at the gene ends were 4 bases for V and 8 bases for J; bases not matched to a gene: 10. CDR1 is SEHNR, CDR2 FQNEAQ, per germline (reference sequence). CDR3 in amino acids: CASSSQGQKEEAFF. The CDR3 DNA is TGTGCCAGCAGCTCACAGGGGCAAAAGGAAGAAGCTTTCTTT.

The rearrangement joins TRBV20-1 to TRBJ2-3; D possibly corresponds to TRBD1 (6 bases). The CDR3 length is 15 residues. Trimming shortened V by 3 bases and J by 5 bases, and 18 bases separated the two germline ends. CDR1 DFQATT and CDR2 SNEGSKA come from the germline V gene (reference sequence). The CDR3 here is CSASDARGSGDTQYF. For the CDR3, the DNA is TGCAGTGCTAGCGATGCCAGGGGATCCGGAGATACGCAGTATTTT.

This rearrangement joins TRBV5-1 to TRBJ1-1; maybe TRBD1 (5 bases). V was cut by 2 bases and J by 4 bases, with 15 bases left in between. The germline CDR1 and CDR2 sequences are SGHRS and YFSETQ. There are 15 residues in the CDR3. The CDR3 is CASSFDSLRRTEAFF. CDR3 coding DNA: TGCGCCAGCAGCTTCGACAGTCTTCGGCGCACTGAAGCTTTCTTT.

The chain employs TRBV30 and TRBJ1-3; D is unclear. CDR1 is GTSNPN, CDR2 SVGIG, per germline (reference sequence). The CDR3 has 13 amino acids. As DNA, the CDR3 is TGTGCAGGAAGGGCTTACTCTGGAAACACCATATATTTT. Its translation is CAGRAYSGNTIYF.

The chain has TRBV28 and TRBJ2-7, with 12 bases lining up with TRBD2. The CDR3 loop spans 14 amino acids. The ends lost 8 bases at V and 3 bases at J; junction bases unmatched: 5. The germline V gene encodes CDR1 MDHEN and CDR2 SYDVKM. DNA of the CDR3: TGTGCCAGCGCACGGACTAGCGGGGACTACGAGCAGTACGTC. Protein product: CASARTSGDYEQYV.

The genes are TRBV6-2 or TRBV6-3 and TRBJ2-2, with 13 bases that match TRBD2. Germline trimming cut 5 bases from V and 4 bases from J; bases unmatched to any gene: 7. CDR1 is MNHEY and CDR2 is SVGEGT in the germline V gene. This CDR3 spans 17 amino acids. Here the CDR3 reads CASSHPWTSGGTGELFF. As DNA, the CDR3 is TGTGCCAGCAGTCACCCATGGACTAGCGGGGGCACCGGGGAGCTGTTTTTT.

This clonotype turned up a few times. The chain is built from TRBV12-3 or TRBV12-4 and TRBJ2-2; D might be TRBD1 (5 bases). The CDR3 loop spans 13 amino acids. V gave up 6 bases and J gave up 4 bases, with 9 bases separating them. This CDR3 reads CASSRDSTGELFF. The DNA of the CDR3 is TGTGCCAGCAGCAGAGACAGCACCGGGGAGCTGTTTTTT.

J is TRBJ2-7 and V is TRBV15; D is undetermined. Trimming took off 8 bases at V and 5 bases at J, with 19 bases between the two ends. This CDR3 spans 14 amino acids. Germline V gene data show CDR1 as LNHNV and CDR2 as YYDKDF (reference sequence). The CDR3 nucleotides read TGTGCCACCCGTCCTGACGTACACGGCGACGAGCAGTACTTC. It specifies CATRPDVHGDEQYF.

The V and J genes are TRBV9 and TRBJ2-3; TRBD1 agrees at 9 bases. This CDR3 is 14 amino acids long. From germline, CDR1 is SGDLS and CDR2 YYNGEE. J lost 4 bases, V lost 0 bases, and 0 bases had no gene match. The CDR3 spells CASSVGTGADTQYF. The CDR3, as DNA: TGTGCCAGCAGCGTAGGGACAGGGGCAGATACGCAGTATTTT.

The V call is TRBV11-1, the J call TRBJ2-2; 7 bases are shared with TRBD1. Germline CDR1 is SGHAT and CDR2 is FQDESV (reference sequence). V trimming: 5 bases; J trimming: 5 bases; junction bases outside the gene matches: 11. CDR3 size: 16 residues. CDR3 in DNA: TGTGCCAGCAGCCCCCTTGGGTACAGGGGAACCGGGGAGCTGTTTTTT. Translated, it gives CASSPLGYRGTGELFF.

The gene calls are TRBV3-1 and TRBJ1-2, with D maybe TRBD1 (6 bases). This CDR3 contains 13 residues. Germline CDR1 is LGHDT and CDR2 is YNNKEL (reference sequence). Trimming pared 0 bases from V and 8 bases from J, leaving 10 bases between. DNA of the CDR3: TGTGCCAGCAGCCAAGATGGGACAAAGGGCTACACCTTC. Translation: CASSQDGTKGYTF.

The chain joins TRBV4-2 to TRBJ2-1; a possible D gene is TRBD1 (7 bases). The CDR3 totals 18 residues. In germline, CDR1 is LGHNA, CDR2 YNFKEQ. Trimming stripped 0 bases from V and 4 bases from J, with 19 bases between. CDR3 bases: TGTGCCAGCAGCCAAGAGGGCCCCTCAGGGGGGATTTACAATGAGCAGTTCTTC. Translation gives CASSQEGPSGGIYNEQFF.

This clonotype was picked up a small number of times. V usage is TRBV5-1 and J usage is TRBJ2-7; the D gene could be TRBD1 or TRBD2 (6 bases each). V dropped 0 bases and J dropped 5 bases, with 12 bases sitting between them. Germline assignment: CDR1 SGHRS and CDR2 YFSETQ. The CDR3 extends over 14 amino acids. Written as DNA, the CDR3 is TGCGCCAGCAGCTTGGTACCGGGGGCGGACGAGCAGTACTTC. Protein: CASSLVPGADEQYF.

The CDR3 DNA reads TGCAGCGTTGAACAGGGGGCTGTGGAGACCCAGTACTTC. Its translation is CSVEQGAVETQYF. The J gene is TRBJ2-5, the V gene TRBV29-1, with 8 bases identical to TRBD1. The J segment lost 5 bases and the V segment lost 2 bases, leaving 4 bases of the junction unmatched. This CDR3 is built from 13 residues. Germline V gene data show CDR1 as SQVTM and CDR2 as ANQGSEA.

This clonotype was observed a few times. The chain has TRBV7-9 and TRBJ2-1; a possible D gene is TRBD2 (6 bases). The CDR3 totals 15 residues. Germline CDR1 and CDR2: SEHNR and FQNEAQ (reference sequence). V was trimmed by 1 base and J by 9 bases, leaving 16 bases between them. CDR3 region: CASSLEAGRTTEQFF. CDR3 in DNA: TGTGCCAGCAGCTTAGAAGCGGGCCGAACGACTGAGCAGTTCTTC.